Below are 8 T cell receptor beta chains sequenced from a single sample in a study of tumor-infiltrating lymphocytes in primary liver carcinoma. Germline DNA was also extracted, and blood RNA was taken from unsorted whole blood. Total RNA amounting to around 540 ng was the source from which TCR beta cDNA was made with a constant-region primer. ARM-PCR, slightly modified, supplied the TCR beta libraries through three nested multiplex PCR rounds. The study ran its first two PCR rounds for around 10 cycles each, using TRBV1-TRBV30 forward primers and a C-beta reverse primer. TCRdb re-called the multiplex PCR reads through MiXCR, storing one row per CDR3 protein. Of approximately 340,000 distinct CDR3 sequences listed, about 65% are singletons. Sequencing input: peripheral blood. The receptors here all came from a man aged 35 to 55 with primary liver carcinoma and hepatitis B virus infection.

The table lists this clonotype with a few counts. The rearrangement links TRBV28 to TRBJ2-4, with a weak D call TRBD2 (5 bases). CDR1 MDHEN and CDR2 SYDVKM come from the germline V gene. CDR3 length: 14 residues. V was shortened by 10 bases and J by 0 bases, with 13 bases between the two germline ends. The CDR3: CAISREIAKNIQYF. The DNA for the CDR3 is TGTGCCATCAGCCGGGAAATAGCCAAAAACATTCAGTACTTC. Drawing the rest from reference TRBV28 and TRBJ2-4, the complete variable domain is DVKVTQSSRYLVKRTGEKVFLECVQDMDHENMFWYRQDPGLGLRLIYFSYDVKMKEKGDIPEGYSVSREKKERFSLILESASTNQTSMYLCAISREIAKNIQYFGAGTRLSVL.

Concerning this clonotype itself: This sequence may be a read error, since a much larger clone differs from it by one base. DNA for the CDR3: TGTGCCAGCAGCTTTATCTATTTCTCCTACAATGAGCAGTTCTTC. This encodes CASSFIYFSYNEQFF. The chain employs TRBV5-6 and TRBJ2-1; D unresolved. V was shortened by 2 bases and J by 0 bases, with 9 bases between the two germline ends. Germline V gene sequence: CDR1 SGHDT, CDR2 YYEEEE. The CDR3 length is 15 residues.

Remarks on this clonotype: A much larger clone sits a single nucleotide away, making a read error possible. The rearrangement links TRBV12-3 or TRBV12-4 to TRBJ2-7; a possible D gene is TRBD1 (6 bases). Deletions cut 6 bases from V and 6 bases from J, with 12 bases between. CDR3 length: 12 amino acids. In DNA form, the CDR3 reads TGTGCCAGCAGCACGGACAGCTGCGAGCAGTACTTC. This translates into CASSTDSCEQYF.

This clonotype was observed many times. CDR3 protein: CASSLNRQGPQDEQFF. The DNA of the CDR3 is TGTGCCAGCAGTCTGAATCGACAGGGACCCCAGGATGAGCAGTTCTTC. V is TRBV12-3 or TRBV12-4 and J is TRBJ2-1; 7 bases match TRBD1. This CDR3 comprises 16 residues. The V segment lost 5 bases and the J segment 8 bases; nucleotides outside the gene matches: 15.

This clonotype was counted only a few times. The CDR3 loop reads CASSQDWLAGVGGSETQYF. Here the CDR3 DNA reads TGCGCCAGCAGCCAAGATTGGCTAGCGGGAGTAGGGGGATCAGAGACCCAGTACTTC. The V gene is TRBV4-1, the J gene TRBJ2-5; TRBD2 matches at 10 bases. J gave up 4 bases and V 0 bases, and 14 bases lay outside the gene matches. CDR3 length: 19 amino acids. The germline gives CDR1 MGHRA, CDR2 YSYEKL.

With regard to this clonotype: At one boundary the junction diverges from the germline segment, which might be a read error. The chain combines TRBV5-4 with TRBJ2-2; no firm D call. CDR3 length: 15 amino acids. CDR1 SGHNT and CDR2 YYREEE come from the germline V gene (reference sequence). CDR3 in amino acids: CASSLVNLGNGQLFF. For the CDR3, the DNA is TGTGCCAGCAGCTTGGTCAACCTGGGCAACGGGCAGCTGTTTTTT.

The CDR3 loop reads CASSSGTGDYSYEQYF. DNA of the CDR3: TGTGCCAGCAGCTCCGGGACAGGGGACTACTCCTACGAGCAGTACTTC. This chain connects TRBV12-3 or TRBV12-4 to TRBJ2-7; TRBD1 aligns across 10 bases. The CDR3 is 16 residues long. The trim removed 6 bases at V and 0 bases at J, leaving 8 bases unmatched.

Note on this clonotype: One base away lies a much larger clone, so this may be a sequencing read error. No conserved phenylalanine or tryptophan is present at the end of the CDR3, so a read error is the likely explanation. This chain connects TRBV12-3 or TRBV12-4 to TRBJ2-2; either TRBD1 or TRBD2 may supply D (5 bases each). With 2 bases removed from V and 3 bases from J, the gap between germline ends came to 13 bases. This CDR3 spans 16 amino acids. The CDR3 here is CASSLLGVSDTGELFS. The CDR3 nucleotides are TGTGCCAGCAGTTTACTGGGGGTTTCGGACACCGGGGAGCTGTTTTCT.